The rows below give T cell receptor beta chains drawn from one sample of a study of CD8 T cells in Susac syndrome. One entry per CDR3 protein results from TCRdb running MiXCR on the immunoSEQ multiplex PCR reads. Seen here are some 63,000 distinct CDR3 sequences, roughly 94% observed once, and the top ten hold less than 0.65%. The specimen sequenced was CD8+ T cells from PBMCs. The origin of the receptors is a human donor with multiple sclerosis. Each CDR3 is given with its conserved first and last residue. Fields, in order: V gene, CDR3 length, clone size, CDR3 protein. Clone size is given for some rows only: seen once, a few or many times, or a class if the clone is expanded.

v_call: TRBV29-1; cdr3_length: 15; clone_size: -; cdr3_aa: CSVVVAGGRAYEQYF
v_call: TRBV3-1; cdr3_length: 15; clone_size: -; cdr3_aa: CASSRWTGGSTGYTF
v_call: TRBV30; cdr3_length: 13; clone_size: -; cdr3_aa: CAWDRGIYGGYTF
v_call: TRBV19; cdr3_length: 13; clone_size: -; cdr3_aa: CASSRGSYNEQFF
v_call: TRBV7-3; cdr3_length: 13; clone_size: -; cdr3_aa: CASSFGANTEAFF
v_call: TRBV15; cdr3_length: 17; clone_size: -; cdr3_aa: CATSEEGLASSYNEQFF
v_call: TRBV27; cdr3_length: 15; clone_size: -; cdr3_aa: CASSLSTPGSYGYTF
v_call: TRBV13; cdr3_length: 14; clone_size: once; cdr3_aa: CASSGGTGSTEAFF
v_call: TRBV18; cdr3_length: 16; clone_size: -; cdr3_aa: CASSPPGPSGSYEQYF
v_call: TRBV25-1; cdr3_length: 14; clone_size: once; cdr3_aa: CASSEGQGAQGAFF
v_call: TRBV7-9; cdr3_length: 15; clone_size: -; cdr3_aa: CASSLARAEIYGYTF
v_call: TRBV5-6; cdr3_length: 13; clone_size: -; cdr3_aa: CASSSTLNTEAFF
v_call: TRBV28; cdr3_length: 14; clone_size: -; cdr3_aa: CASRLQGSSREQYF
v_call: TRBV9; cdr3_length: 16; clone_size: -; cdr3_aa: CASSADGLAGAYEQYF
v_call: TRBV4-3; cdr3_length: 17; clone_size: -; cdr3_aa: CASSQRLAGGLGNEQFF